These T cell receptor beta chains were read from a single sample in a study of regulatory T cells in long-lasting Graves disease. TCRdb re-called the multiplex PCR reads with MiXCR, one entry per CDR3 protein. The top ten hold around 10% of the sample, which has 400,000 to 500,000 distinct CDR3 sequences, roughly 15% seen once. The data also belong to a second study, concerning T cells in Graves' hyperthyroidism and ophthalmopathy.

The starting material was peripheral blood mononuclear cells (PBMCs), obtained at new diagnosis, from a patient treated with antithyroid drugs. The receptors here all came from a young woman with Graves disease. The CDR3 runs from the conserved cysteine through the conserved F or W. D genes are given only for firm matches. Expanded clones are given a class, and other clones once, few, many or no size at all.

cdr3_aa cdr3_nt clone_size j_call v_call d_call cdr3_length
CATSVRSDNNEQFF TGTGCCACCAGTGTCAGGTCGGACAACAATGAGCAGTTCTTC . TRBJ2-1 TRBV24-1 . 14
CASSLEVSGGSPLHF TGTGCCAGCAGCTTAGAAGTCTCAGGGGGATCACCCCTCCACTTT . TRBJ1-6 TRBV7-6 TRBD1 15
CSASPKQGLETQYF TGCAGTGCTAGCCCCAAACAGGGTCTAGAGACCCAGTACTTC many TRBJ2-5 TRBV20-1 . 14
CASRRAGQGFRGYTF TGTGCCAGCAGACGAGCCGGACAGGGATTTCGTGGCTACACCTTC . TRBJ1-2 TRBV3-1 TRBD1 15
CASRAWVGDVHEQYF TGTGCCAGCAGGGCCTGGGTGGGAGACGTCCACGAGCAGTACTTC many TRBJ2-7 TRBV28 . 15
CASSSEVGRSVLVDEQFF TGTGCCAGCAGCTCCGAAGTGGGTAGATCTGTGCTAGTGGATGAGCAGTTCTTC many TRBJ2-1 TRBV7-8 . 18
CASSLAPTRETQYF TGTGCCAGCAGCTTAGCCCCAACTCGAGAGACCCAGTACTTC . TRBJ2-5 TRBV11-1 . 14
CASSLDWTELETQYF TGTGCCAGCAGCTTAGACTGGACCGAGCTTGAGACCCAGTACTTC many TRBJ2-5 TRBV7-2 . 15
CASSPWTSGSQPYNEQFF TGTGCCAGCTCACCCTGGACTAGCGGGAGCCAGCCCTACAATGAGCAGTTCTTC . TRBJ2-1 TRBV18 TRBD2 18
CASTPGTLNYGYTF TGTGCCAGCACCCCAGGGACGCTTAACTATGGCTACACCTTC . TRBJ1-2 TRBV19 . 14
CASSPTTQGSNIPYQETQYF TGTGCCAGCTCACCGACAACCCAGGGGAGTAATATTCCGTACCAAGAGACCCAGTACTTC . TRBJ2-5 TRBV18 . 20
CASSSFGGTGTSYNEQFF TGCGCCAGCAGCTCATTTGGGGGTACGGGTACCTCCTACAATGAGCAGTTCTTC many TRBJ2-1 TRBV5-1 . 18
CASSSTSGRTFSYEQYF TGTGCCAGCAGTTCTACTAGCGGGAGGACCTTCTCCTACGAGCAGTACTTC many TRBJ2-7 TRBV28 TRBD2 17
CASSRREAAYEQYF TGTGCCAGCAGCCGCCGGGAAGCAGCCTACGAGCAGTACTTC . TRBJ2-7 TRBV7-9 . 14
CASSRGLNEQYF TGTGCCAGCAGCCGGGGGCTAAACGAGCAGTACTTC few TRBJ2-7 TRBV6-1 . 12
CASSVQGESYEQYF TGTGCCAGCAGCGTCCAGGGGGAATCCTACGAGCAGTACTTC few TRBJ2-7 TRBV7-9 TRBD1 14
CASRKQTTYNEQFF TGTGCCAGCAGGAAACAGACTACATACAATGAGCAGTTCTTC many TRBJ2-1 TRBV6-2/TRBV6-3 . 14
CASSYPPGTGNTEAFF TGTGCCAGCAGTTACCCACCCGGGACGGGGAACACTGAAGCTTTCTTT many TRBJ1-1 TRBV6-5 . 16
CASSPLSGDEQFF TGTGCCAGCTCACCCTTATCCGGTGATGAGCAGTTCTTC many TRBJ2-1 TRBV18 . 13
CASSSSGTSGSLVEQYF TGTGCCAGCAGCTCCTCCGGGACTAGCGGGAGCCTCGTCGAGCAGTACTTC once TRBJ2-7 TRBV11-2 TRBD2 17
CASSYSSRGEQYF TGTGCCAGCAGTTACTCGAGCCGAGGCGAGCAGTACTTC many TRBJ2-7 TRBV6-6 . 13
CATGGLAGPPSYNEQFF TGTGCCACTGGCGGCCTAGCGGGTCCTCCATCCTACAATGAGCAGTTCTTC few TRBJ2-1 TRBV19 TRBD2 17
CASSLTTRVLETRYF TGTGCCAGCAGCTTAACCACCAGAGTTTTGGAGACCCGGTACTTC few TRBJ2-5 TRBV7-9 . 15
CASSRPGLAGTSSYNEQFF TGTGCCAGCAGTCGACCGGGACTAGCGGGGACTAGCTCCTACAATGAGCAGTTCTTC once TRBJ2-1 TRBV6-2/TRBV6-3 TRBD2 19
CASSSLTLDTDTQYF TGTGCCAGCAGCTCGCTGACACTGGACACAGATACGCAGTATTTT few TRBJ2-3 TRBV28 . 15
CASSPNSGSNEQFF TGTGCCAGCAGCCCAAATAGCGGGAGCAATGAGCAGTTCTTC many TRBJ2-1 TRBV28 TRBD2 14
CASNPGTSGPHNEQFF TGTGCCAGCAACCCCGGGACTAGCGGTCCACACAATGAGCAGTTCTTC many TRBJ2-1 TRBV7-9 TRBD2 16
CSAGSGTGGTGELFF TGCAGTGCTGGTAGCGGGACAGGAGGCACCGGGGAGCTGTTTTTT . TRBJ2-2 TRBV20-1 . 15
CASGRVASYEQYF TGTGCCAGCGGGAGGGTGGCTTCCTACGAGCAGTACTTC many TRBJ2-7 TRBV7-9 TRBD2 13
CASSDGGIGNEQFF TGTGCCAGCAGTGACGGGGGGATAGGCAATGAGCAGTTCTTC few TRBJ2-1 TRBV6-4 . 14
CASSRDRENEKLFF TGTGCCAGCAGCCGGGACAGGGAGAATGAAAAACTGTTTTTT few TRBJ1-4 TRBV6-1 TRBD1 14
CAVRKREGPDTQYF TGTGCCGTCAGAAAACGGGAGGGCCCAGATACGCAGTATTTT many TRBJ2-3 TRBV6-1 TRBD2 14
CASSYGRGNYEQYF TGTGCCAGCAGTTACGGGCGGGGAAACTACGAGCAGTACTTC few TRBJ2-7 TRBV6-2/TRBV6-3 . 14
CASSLTSQGRVIQYF TGTGCCAGCAGTCTGACGAGTCAGGGGAGGGTCATTCAGTACTTC few TRBJ2-4 TRBV6-1 . 15
CASPDPKDSYNSPLHF TGTGCCAGCCCCGACCCTAAGGACTCCTATAATTCACCCCTCCACTTT . TRBJ1-6 TRBV27 . 16
CASSPLEDSAYEQYF TGTGCCAGCAGCCCCCTTGAGGACAGTGCCTACGAGCAGTACTTC many TRBJ2-7 TRBV27 . 15
CSVERTENTGELFF TGCAGCGTTGAACGGACCGAGAACACCGGGGAGCTGTTTTTT many TRBJ2-2 TRBV29-1 . 14
CASSYGNSGTVNTEAFF TGTGCCAGCAGTTATGGGAATTCTGGGACGGTGAACACTGAAGCTTTCTTT many TRBJ1-1 TRBV27 . 17
CASSLTSGRWNEQFF TGTGCCAGCAGCCTTACTAGCGGGAGGTGGAATGAGCAGTTCTTC many TRBJ2-1 TRBV13 TRBD2 15
CAISEDRGKGEQFF TGTGCCATCAGTGAGGACAGGGGGAAGGGTGAGCAGTTCTTC . TRBJ2-1 TRBV10-3 TRBD1 14
CAISPERESYEQYF TGTGCCATCAGTCCCGAGCGGGAGTCCTACGAGCAGTACTTC many TRBJ2-7 TRBV10-3 TRBD2 14
CASSPGGRARSTGELFF TGTGCCAGCTCACCCGGCGGGAGGGCCCGAAGCACCGGGGAGCTGTTTTTT . TRBJ2-2 TRBV18 TRBD2 17
CASCQPAAVAGGPYEQYF TGTGCCAGCTGCCAGCCGGCCGCTGTAGCGGGAGGGCCTTACGAGCAGTACTTC few TRBJ2-7 TRBV7-6 TRBD2 18
CASSVTRSGTDTQYF TGTGCCAGCAGTGTGACTAGGTCAGGCACAGATACGCAGTATTTT many TRBJ2-3 TRBV2 . 15
CASSLARGVSGANVLTF TGTGCCAGCAGCCTCGCTAGGGGGGTCTCTGGGGCCAACGTCCTGACTTTC . TRBJ2-6 TRBV28 . 17
CASSLSLDSREYF TGTGCCAGCAGTTTATCTTTGGACTCTAGAGAGTACTTC many TRBJ2-3 TRBV27 . 13
CASGSSRNEQFF TGTGCTAGTGGCTCAAGTCGGAATGAGCAGTTCTTC . TRBJ2-1 TRBV12-5 . 12
CASSAGPDPDQPQHF TGTGCCAGCTCAGCCGGGCCCGACCCCGATCAGCCCCAGCATTTT few TRBJ1-5 TRBV18 . 15